A single sample is the source of the 30 T cell receptor beta chains below, sequenced in a study of T-cell reconstitution after alpha-beta-depleted transplantation in children. For TCRbeta, the library was prepared with unique molecular identifiers. One entry per CDR3 protein, called by TCRdb with MiXCR from the PCR reads. The sample carries a few hundred thousand distinct CDR3 sequences, around two fifths recorded once. The source material was PBMCs, sampled before TCRalphabeta/CD19-depleted stem cell transplant. The source is a girl between 2 and 10 years old with aplastic anemia, due to receive a stem cell transplant.

V usage is TRBV5-1 and J usage is TRBJ2-2; 11 bases match TRBD2. The CDR3 totals 19 residues. The germline V gene encodes CDR1 SGHRS and CDR2 YFSETQ. V dropped 3 bases and J dropped 1; count of bases not matched to a gene: 11. CDR3 loop: CASSSTLLAGGRNTGELFF. The CDR3 bases are TGCGCCAGCAGCTCCACCCTGCTAGCGGGGGGTAGGAACACCGGGGAGCTGTTTTTT.

This clonotype was detected a few times. This sequence joins TRBV27 and TRBJ2-2; the D gene is possibly TRBD1 (6 bases). The V end was cut by 4 bases, the J end by 3 bases, with 15 bases between. The CDR3 has 16 amino acids. Germline-derived CDR1 and CDR2 are MNHEY and SMNVEV (reference sequence). In nucleotides, the CDR3 is TGTGCCAGCAGTTCCCACAGGGAGAAGGACACCGGGGAGCTGTTTTTT. It is translated as CASSSHREKDTGELFF.

On this clonotype itself: A single base separates this from a much larger clone, so it may be a read error. The genes are TRBV3-1 and TRBJ1-5; TRBD1 agrees at 9 bases. The germline V gene has CDR1 LGHDT and CDR2 YNNKEL (reference sequence). There are 14 residues in the CDR3. V trimming: 1 base; J trimming: 5 bases; junction bases outside the gene matches: 0. The CDR3 spells CASSQGTGDQPQHF. The DNA of the CDR3 is TGTGCCAGCAGCCAAGGGACAGGGGATCAGCCCCAGCATTTT.

The chain is built from TRBV4-3 and TRBJ2-1, with D uncertain. The CDR3 runs to 14 residues. CDR1 is LGHNA, CDR2 YSLEER, per germline. Between the trimmed V and J ends, which lost 4 bases and 6 bases, there was a span of 13 bases. CDR3 sequence (DNA): TGCGCCAGCAGCCCGTCCAGAGTAGTCAATGAGCAGTTCTTC. Translated: CASSPSRVVNEQFF.

Comment on this clonotype: A much larger clone differs by one base, so this may be a read error. This rearrangement joins TRBV12-3 or TRBV12-4 to TRBJ1-2; D call uncertain. The CDR3 sequence is 17 residues long. The CDR3: CASSLKSRALRNYGDTF. Written as DNA, the CDR3 is TGTGCCAGCAGTTTAAAGTCAAGGGCCCTCAGGAACTATGGCGACACCTTC.

The genes are TRBV9 and TRBJ1-4; D ambiguous. Germline loops: CDR1 SGDLS, CDR2 YYNGEE. The CDR3 is made up of 15 amino acids. The ends were cut back, 0 bases at V and 5 bases at J, with 11 bases in the middle. The CDR3 nucleotides read TGTGCCAGCAGCGTAGCGGGGTCAGGAAATGAAAAACTGTTTTTT. Translated: CASSVAGSGNEKLFF.

This clonotype was seen once. The chain links TRBV6-5 to TRBJ1-2; 8 bases map to TRBD1. The CDR3 length is 15 residues. Germline V lookup: CDR1 MNHEY, CDR2 SVGAGI. The J segment lost 4 bases and the V segment lost 2 bases, leaving 6 bases of the junction unmatched. The CDR3 DNA follows: TGTGCCAGCAGTTACCGGGACAGGAGTTTCTATGGCTACACCTTC. As protein: CASSYRDRSFYGYTF.

This chain links TRBV5-1 with TRBJ2-7, with D possibly being TRBD1 or TRBD2 (5 bases each). CDR1 is SGHRS, CDR2 YFSETQ, per germline. V lost 0 bases and J 2 bases, leaving 18 bases between the germline ends. The CDR3 is made up of 17 amino acids. The CDR3 protein is CASSLDRDGTPTYEQYF. CDR3 bases: TGCGCCAGCAGCTTGGATAGAGACGGGACGCCCACCTACGAGCAGTACTTC.

This clonotype was picked up many times. CDR3 region: CASSLGIGDRHSYEQYF. As DNA, the CDR3 is TGTGCCAGCAGCTTAGGGATTGGGGACAGACACTCCTACGAGCAGTACTTC. The chain recombines TRBV7-9 with TRBJ2-7, with TRBD1 identical over 7 bases. The germline V gene encodes CDR1 SEHNR and CDR2 FQNEAQ (reference sequence). The CDR3 covers 17 residues. V shed 1 base and J 0 bases; nucleotides not matched to a gene: 9.

This clonotype was counted many times. The genes are TRBV12-5 and TRBJ2-3, with 7 bases fitting TRBD1. J was trimmed by 2 bases and V by 1 base; bases with no gene match: 3. Germline assignment: CDR1 LGHNT and CDR2 FRNRAP. The CDR3 has 15 amino acids. The DNA for the CDR3 is TGTGCTAGTGGTTTGGCAGGGACAGTCACAGATACGCAGTATTTT. As protein: CASGLAGTVTDTQYF.

This clonotype was seen only a few times. This chain uses TRBV7-2 with TRBJ2-1, with 8 bases fitting TRBD2. Unmatched junction bases numbered 8, after V lost 1 base and J lost 3 bases. Germline V gives CDR1 SGHTA, CDR2 FQGNSA. The CDR3 has 17 amino acids. In DNA, the CDR3 is TGTGCCAGCAGCTTAGTCAAAGGGCTAGCGGGCTACAATGAGCAGTTCTTC. This gives the protein CASSLVKGLAGYNEQFF. The whole variable domain, filled in from reference TRBV7-2 and TRBJ2-1, reads GAGVSQSPSNKVTEKGKDVELRCDPISGHTALYWYRQSLGQGLEFLIYFQGNSAPDKSGLPSDRFSAERTGGSVSTLTIQRTQQEDSAVYLCASSLVKGLAGYNEQFFGPGTRLTVL.

The chain links TRBV9 to TRBJ1-1; D ambiguous. V was trimmed by 4 bases and J by 2 bases, leaving 9 bases between them. This CDR3 comprises 13 residues. Germline V CDR1 and CDR2: SGDLS, YYNGEE. CDR3 amino acids: CASSYAANTEAFF. The CDR3 DNA reads TGTGCCAGCAGCTACGCTGCAAACACTGAAGCTTTCTTT.

This clonotype appeared a few times. The chain has TRBV10-3 and TRBJ2-5, with 14 bases that match TRBD2. The CDR3 extends over 15 amino acids. Trimming cost V 4 bases and J 5 bases; bases outside gene matches: 3. Germline-derived CDR1 and CDR2 are ENHRY and SYGVKD. CDR3: CAISAGLAGVETQYF. CDR3 in DNA: TGTGCCATCAGTGCGGGACTAGCGGGAGTTGAGACCCAGTACTTC.

In its sample, this clonotype was seen many times. V and J are TRBV5-1 and TRBJ1-5; D gene unclear. V was trimmed by 4 bases and J by 2 bases, leaving 7 bases between them. The CDR3 sequence is 13 residues long. Germline values: CDR1 SGHRS, CDR2 YFSETQ. DNA for the CDR3: TGCGCCAGCAGCCCCGAGGGCAATCAGCCCCAGCATTTT. This gives the protein CASSPEGNQPQHF.

This rearrangement joins TRBV29-1 to TRBJ2-1, with 7 positions matching TRBD1. Germline CDR1 reads SQVTM; CDR2 reads ANQGSEA. There are 13 residues in the CDR3. The V segment lost 6 bases and the J segment 4 bases; nucleotides outside the gene matches: 6. In DNA, the CDR3 is TGCAGCGTGGGGACAGCTAGATACAATGAGCAGTTCTTC. This sequence encodes CSVGTARYNEQFF.

Points on this clonotype: A read error may explain this, as a much larger clone is one base away. The genes are TRBV20-1 and TRBJ2-3; D is perhaps TRBD1 or TRBD2 (5 bases each). Germline-derived CDR1 and CDR2 are DFQATT and SNEGSKA (reference sequence). This CDR3 comprises 17 residues. The CDR3 loop is CIARDLSRGPSTDTQYF. In nucleotides, the CDR3 is TGCATTGCTAGAGATCTCAGTCGGGGCCCGAGCACAGATACGCAGTATTTT.

This clonotype was picked up many times. The chain recombines TRBV20-1 with TRBJ2-1; 9 bases are shared with TRBD2. V trimming: 5 bases; J trimming: 10 bases; junction bases outside the gene matches: 3. The CDR3 spans 11 residues. Germline CDR1 reads DFQATT; CDR2 reads SNEGSKA (reference sequence). The CDR3 here is CSAFAGGEQFF. The CDR3 DNA follows: TGCAGTGCTTTTGCGGGGGGGGAGCAGTTCTTC.

The chain couples TRBV7-9 to TRBJ2-3, with TRBD1 matching over 7 bases. V shed 1 base and J 1 base; nucleotides not matched to a gene: 2. This CDR3 has 15 amino acids. Germline CDR1 and CDR2: SEHNR and FQNEAQ (reference sequence). CDR3 coding DNA: TGTGCCAGCAGCTTAGTACAGGGGCGCACAGATACGCAGTATTTT. Translating it yields CASSLVQGRTDTQYF.

Turning to this clonotype: It is likely a read error, because the conserved phenylalanine at the end of the CDR3 is missing. This chain connects TRBV12-3 or TRBV12-4 to TRBJ2-7; weak D call: TRBD2 (6 bases). The V end lost 5 bases, the J end lost 6 bases, and 23 bases lay between the germline ends. The CDR3 runs to 16 residues. The CDR3: CASSQKTGATPSEQYL. CDR3 DNA: TGTGCCAGCAGTCAGAAAACGGGAGCTACTCCCTCCGAGCAGTACCTC.

J is TRBJ1-4 and V is TRBV29-1, with 7 bases identical to TRBD1. CDR1 is SQVTM and CDR2 is ANQGSEA in the germline V gene. V gave up 0 bases and J gave up 8 bases; unmatched junction bases: 6. CDR3 length equals 14 residues. The CDR3 coding sequence is TGCAGCGTTGAAGATCGGAAAGGGGGCGAAAAACTGTTTTTT. Protein sequence: CSVEDRKGGEKLFF.

The V gene is TRBV5-1, the J gene TRBJ2-1, with TRBD2 identical over 9 bases. Germline V gene data show CDR1 as SGHRS and CDR2 as YFSETQ. This CDR3 is 13 amino acids long. Trimming took 4 bases from V and 9 from J; bases not matched to a gene: 5. This chain's CDR3 is CASSDVRGGEQFF. CDR3 bases: TGCGCCAGCAGCGACGTGCGGGGGGGTGAGCAGTTCTTC.

In its sample, this clonotype was seen many times. This sequence joins TRBV20-1 and TRBJ2-1; D might be TRBD2 (8 bases). The V end lost 0 bases, the J end lost 8 bases, and 23 bases lay between the germline ends. CDR1 is DFQATT, CDR2 SNEGSKA, per germline (reference sequence). The CDR3 contains 17 residues. DNA for the CDR3: TGCAGTGCTAGAGAGCCCTCAGGGGGACTAGTAGGTTATGAGCAGTTCTTC. It codes for CSAREPSGGLVGYEQFF.

This clonotype came up many times. The chain uses TRBV28 and TRBJ1-1, with TRBD1 identical over 9 bases. The germline gives CDR1 MDHEN, CDR2 SYDVKM. The CDR3 is made up of 16 amino acids. Trimming cost V 8 bases and J 3 bases; bases outside gene matches: 13. The CDR3 sequence is CASVLQGALRDTEAFF. The CDR3 DNA reads as TGTGCCAGCGTCTTACAGGGGGCGTTGCGGGACACTGAAGCTTTCTTT.

In its sample, this clonotype was seen a few times. The gene calls are TRBV3-1 and TRBJ2-2, with 15 bases identical to TRBD2. Trimming removed 4 bases from V and 9 bases from J; junction bases left unmatched: 12. The CDR3 consists of 18 residues. Per the germline V gene, CDR1 is LGHDT and CDR2 is YNNKEL (reference sequence). Written as DNA, the CDR3 is TGTGCCAGCAGCCCCCCAGGACTAGCGGGAGGGAAATCCCGGGAGCTGTTTTTT. It yields the protein CASSPPGLAGGKSRELFF.

The chain carries TRBV7-8 and TRBJ2-2, with D tentatively TRBD1 (5 bases). The CDR3 loop spans 15 amino acids. CDR1 is SGHVS, CDR2 FQNEAQ, per germline. The germline V and J ends were trimmed by 5 bases and 4 bases, with 14 bases remaining between them. DNA for the CDR3: TGTGCCAGCAGCCCTCCCCCAGGGTCCACCGGGGAGCTGTTTTTT. Protein sequence: CASSPPPGSTGELFF.

The V call is TRBV10-3, the J call TRBJ2-7; D is ambiguous. Trimming cost V 2 bases and J 5 bases, with 4 bases left between them. The CDR3 loop spans 11 amino acids. Germline CDR1 reads ENHRY; CDR2 reads SYGVKD. CDR3 sequence: CAISEGDEQYF. The CDR3 coding sequence is TGTGCCATCAGTGAGGGGGACGAGCAGTACTTC.

The chain carries TRBV29-1 and TRBJ1-6; D perhaps matches TRBD1 (5 bases). Trimming pared 4 bases from V and 7 bases from J, leaving 11 bases between. The CDR3 runs to 13 residues. Per the germline V gene, CDR1 is SQVTM and CDR2 is ANQGSEA. The CDR3 nucleotides are TGCAGCGTTGCCCAGGGCTGGAATTCACCCCTCCACTTT. Encoded protein: CSVAQGWNSPLHF.

The chain carries TRBV5-1 and TRBJ2-1; D might be TRBD2 (6 bases). Germline assignment: CDR1 SGHRS and CDR2 YFSETQ. V lost 3 bases and J 6 bases, leaving 16 bases between the germline ends. This CDR3 has 15 residues. In DNA, the CDR3 is TGCGCCAGCAGCTCCCGGAGGGGTTCAGGCAATGAGCAGTTCTTC. It encodes CASSSRRGSGNEQFF. Using reference TRBV5-1 and TRBJ2-1 for the parts outside the CDR3, the full variable domain is KAGVTQTPRYLIKTRGQQVTLSCSPISGHRSVSWYQQTPGQGLQFLFEYFSETQRNKGNFPGRFSGRQFSNSRSEMNVSTLELGDSALYLCASSSRRGSGNEQFFGPGTRLTVL.

This chain uses TRBV5-6 with TRBJ2-1, with D perhaps given as TRBD1 or TRBD2 (6 bases each). CDR3 length: 15 amino acids. The germline gives CDR1 SGHDT, CDR2 YYEEEE. V lost 4 bases to trimming and J lost 8 bases, with 19 bases between them. The CDR3 loop reads CASSAGQTGRDEQFF. The CDR3 DNA reads TGTGCCAGCAGCGCGGGACAAACTGGACGGGATGAGCAGTTCTTC.

This clonotype has more than one count but fewer than ten. The genes are TRBV7-6 and TRBJ2-7; 9 positions match TRBD1. The CDR3 spans 14 residues. V was clipped by 3 bases and J by 7 bases; unmatched bases: 7. Germline V gene data show CDR1 as SGHVS and CDR2 as FNYEAQ. CDR3 bases: TGTGCCAGCAGCTTTCGGGACAGGGATGGGGAGCAGTACTTC. Amino acid sequence: CASSFRDRDGEQYF.